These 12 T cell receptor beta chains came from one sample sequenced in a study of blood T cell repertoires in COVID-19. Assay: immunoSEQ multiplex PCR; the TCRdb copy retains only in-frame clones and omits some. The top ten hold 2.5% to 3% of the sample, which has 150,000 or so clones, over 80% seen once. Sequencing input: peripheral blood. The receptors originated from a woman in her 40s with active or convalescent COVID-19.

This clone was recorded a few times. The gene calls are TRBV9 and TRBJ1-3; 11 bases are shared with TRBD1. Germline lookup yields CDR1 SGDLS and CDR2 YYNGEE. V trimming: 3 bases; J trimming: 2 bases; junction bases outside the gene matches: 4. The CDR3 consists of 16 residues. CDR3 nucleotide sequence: TGTGCCAGCAGCGCCGGACAGGGGGCTCCTGGAAACACCATATATTTT. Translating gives CASSAGQGAPGNTIYF.

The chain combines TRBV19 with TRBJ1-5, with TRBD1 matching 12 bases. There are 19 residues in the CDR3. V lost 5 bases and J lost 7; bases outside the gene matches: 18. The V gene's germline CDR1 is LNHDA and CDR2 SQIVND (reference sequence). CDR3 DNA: TGTGCCAGTAGTTTCTCCGGGACAGGGGGCTTCGGTCTTCGGCAGCCCCAGCATTTT. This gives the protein CASSFSGTGGFGLRQPQHF. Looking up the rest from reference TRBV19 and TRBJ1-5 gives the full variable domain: DGGITQSPKYLFRKEGQNVTLSCEQNLNHDAMYWYRQDPGQGLRLIYYSQIVNDFQKGDIAEGYSVSREKKESFPLTVTSAQKNPTAFYLCASSFSGTGGFGLRQPQHFGDGTRLSIL.

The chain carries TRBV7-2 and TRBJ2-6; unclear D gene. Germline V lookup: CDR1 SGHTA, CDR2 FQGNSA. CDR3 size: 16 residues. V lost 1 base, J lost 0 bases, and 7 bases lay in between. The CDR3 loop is CASSLVARSGANVLTF. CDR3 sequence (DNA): TGTGCCAGCAGCTTAGTCGCGCGCTCTGGGGCCAACGTCCTGACTTTC.

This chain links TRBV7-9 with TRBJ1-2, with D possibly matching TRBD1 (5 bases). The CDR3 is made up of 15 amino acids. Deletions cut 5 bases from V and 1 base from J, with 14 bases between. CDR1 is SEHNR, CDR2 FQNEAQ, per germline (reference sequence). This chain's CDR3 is CASSTGWQINYGYTF. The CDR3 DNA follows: TGTGCCAGCAGCACAGGATGGCAGATTAACTATGGCTACACCTTC.

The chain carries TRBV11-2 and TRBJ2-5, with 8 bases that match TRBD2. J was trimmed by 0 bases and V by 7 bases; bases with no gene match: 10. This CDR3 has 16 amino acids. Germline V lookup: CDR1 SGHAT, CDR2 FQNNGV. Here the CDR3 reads CASNLLVAGNQETQYF. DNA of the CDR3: TGTGCCAGCAACTTGTTGGTAGCGGGGAACCAAGAGACCCAGTACTTC.

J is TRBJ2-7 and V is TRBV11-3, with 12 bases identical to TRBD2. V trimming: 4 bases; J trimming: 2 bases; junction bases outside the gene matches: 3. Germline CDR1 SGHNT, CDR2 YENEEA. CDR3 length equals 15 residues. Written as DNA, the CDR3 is TGTGCCAGCAGCTCTTCTAGCGGGAGGGCCTACGAGCAGTACTTC. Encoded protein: CASSSSSGRAYEQYF.

Here the CDR3 reads CAVQPGGLDGYTF. In DNA form, the CDR3 reads TGTGCCGTCCAGCCAGGGGGTTTAGATGGCTACACCTTC. The gene calls are TRBV10-3 and TRBJ1-2, with 7 positions matching TRBD1. The CDR3 contains 13 residues. Losses at the gene ends were 11 bases for V and 6 bases for J; bases not matched to a gene: 12. Germline lookup yields CDR1 ENHRY and CDR2 SYGVKD.

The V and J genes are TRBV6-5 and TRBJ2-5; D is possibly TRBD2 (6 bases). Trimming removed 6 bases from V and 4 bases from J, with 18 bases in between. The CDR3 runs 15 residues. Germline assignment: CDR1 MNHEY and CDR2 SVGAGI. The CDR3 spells CASRSGLITGETQYF. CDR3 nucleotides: TGTGCCAGCAGATCCGGACTAATCACGGGAGAGACCCAGTACTTC.

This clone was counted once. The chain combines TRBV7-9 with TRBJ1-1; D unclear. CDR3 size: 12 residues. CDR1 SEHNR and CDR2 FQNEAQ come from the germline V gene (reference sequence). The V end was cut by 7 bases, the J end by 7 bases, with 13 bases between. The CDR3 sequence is CASTPGGLEAFF. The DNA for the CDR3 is TGTGCCAGCACCCCCGGAGGGCTTGAAGCTTTCTTT.

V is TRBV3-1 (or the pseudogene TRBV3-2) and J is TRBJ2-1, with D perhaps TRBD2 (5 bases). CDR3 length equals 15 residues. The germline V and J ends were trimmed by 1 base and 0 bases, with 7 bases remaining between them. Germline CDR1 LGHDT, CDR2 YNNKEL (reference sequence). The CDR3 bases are TGTGCCAGCAGCCAAGGCGGGCACTCCTACAATGAGCAGTTCTTC. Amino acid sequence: CASSQGGHSYNEQFF.

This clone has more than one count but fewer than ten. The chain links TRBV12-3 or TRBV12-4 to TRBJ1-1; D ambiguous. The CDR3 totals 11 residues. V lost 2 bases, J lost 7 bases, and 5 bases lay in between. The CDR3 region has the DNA TGTGCCAGCAGTTTACTATTTGAAGCTTTCTTT. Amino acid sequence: CASSLLFEAFF.

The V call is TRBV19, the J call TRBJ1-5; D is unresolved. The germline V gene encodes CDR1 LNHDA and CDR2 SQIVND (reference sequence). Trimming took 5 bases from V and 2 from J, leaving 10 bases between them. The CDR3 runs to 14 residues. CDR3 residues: CASSPRERNQPQHF. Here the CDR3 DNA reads TGTGCCAGTAGTCCACGGGAGCGCAATCAGCCCCAGCATTTT.